A single sample gave rise to the 20 T cell receptor beta chains below, sequenced in a study of blood T cell repertoires in COVID-19. TCRdb's copy holds only in-frame clones and misses some; the assay was immunoSEQ multiplex PCR. The sample includes around 250,000 clones, 86% of them seen just once. Sequenced sample: peripheral blood. These receptors all stem from a man in his sixties with acute or convalescent COVID-19.

The J gene is TRBJ2-1, the V gene TRBV18; the D is unclear. Germline V gives CDR1 KGHSH, CDR2 LQKENI. This CDR3 has 13 residues. The V end lost 2 bases, the J end lost 13 bases, and 15 bases lay between the germline ends. The DNA of the CDR3 is TGTGCCAGCTCACCAAAATCTGAGGCGCCTCAGTTCTTC. Its protein product is CASSPKSEAPQFF.

V and J are TRBV10-1 and TRBJ2-5; D gene ambiguous. Germline CDR1 is WNHNN and CDR2 is SYGVQD (reference sequence). The CDR3 runs to 11 residues. Trimming removed 9 bases at V and 2 bases at J, with 7 bases between. The CDR3 is CARSQQETQYF. CDR3 DNA: TGCGCCAGGTCACAGCAAGAGACCCAGTACTTC.

The chain is built from TRBV11-3 and TRBJ1-1, with D uncertain. This CDR3 region has 15 residues. In germline, CDR1 is SGHNT, CDR2 YENEEA. V was cut by 1 base and J by 5 bases, with 14 bases left in between. The DNA of the CDR3 is TGTGCCAGCAGCTTAGCGGTGGTTGAATTGACTGAAGCTTTCTTT. Its translation is CASSLAVVELTEAFF.

The chain links TRBV9 to TRBJ2-1, with 7 bases lining up with TRBD1. The CDR3 has 16 amino acids. Germline V gene lookup returns CDR1 SGDLS and CDR2 YYNGEE. V dropped 2 bases and J dropped 7; count of bases not matched to a gene: 12. CDR3 DNA sequence: TGTGCCAGCAGCGTTGGGGTGGACAGGATCTCAAATGAGCAGTTCTTC. It translates to CASSVGVDRISNEQFF.

The rearrangement joins TRBV24-1 to TRBJ2-2, with 16 bases that match TRBD2. The CDR3 spans 19 residues. CDR1 is KGHDR and CDR2 is SFDVKD in the germline V gene. Trimming removed 3 bases from V and 4 bases from J; junction bases left unmatched: 7. CDR3 nucleotides: TGTGCCACCAGTGATCCCGCGGGACTAGCGGGAGGGAGCACCGGGGAGCTGTTTTTT. As protein: CATSDPAGLAGGSTGELFF.

CDR3 nucleotides: TGTGCCGCTAGAGACGGCCTAAACACCATATATTTT. Translating gives CAARDGLNTIYF. The rearrangement links TRBV7-9 to TRBJ1-3; no clear D. Germline-derived CDR1 and CDR2 are SEHNR and FQNEAQ (reference sequence). V was shortened by 11 bases and J by 6 bases, with 14 bases between the two germline ends. The CDR3 consists of 12 residues.

This chain links TRBV5-1 with TRBJ2-7; D is unclear. V was cut by 0 bases and J by 2 bases, with 9 bases left in between. The CDR3 covers 14 residues. CDR1 and CDR2 from the germline V gene are SGHRS and YFSETQ. For the CDR3, the DNA is TGCGCCAGCAGCTTGGACAACCCAACCTACGAGCAGTACTTC. Its translation: CASSLDNPTYEQYF.

The rearrangement uses TRBV25-1 and TRBJ1-1, with TRBD1 matching 10 bases. This CDR3 spans 16 amino acids. Germline V gene lookup returns CDR1 MGHDK and CDR2 SYGVNS. The V gene end was trimmed by 5 bases and the J gene end by 0 bases; junction bases not matched to a gene: 6. CDR3 sequence (DNA): TGTGCCAGCAGTCCGGACAGGGGGTTATTGAACACTGAAGCTTTCTTT. Translation: CASSPDRGLLNTEAFF.

The chain employs TRBV6-5 and TRBJ2-7; D is perhaps TRBD1 (7 bases). In germline, CDR1 is MNHEY, CDR2 SVGAGI. The CDR3 runs 14 residues. V was shortened by 2 bases and J by 6 bases, with 14 bases between the two germline ends. In DNA, the CDR3 is TGTGCCAGCAGTTACGCAGGGGGGAGTTCCGAGCAGTACTTC. This sequence encodes CASSYAGGSSEQYF.

In regard to this clone: The junction and the germline gene differ at one end; a read error may be behind it. The chain couples TRBV4-1 to TRBJ2-1; 15 bases agree with TRBD2. Per germline, CDR1 MGHRA and CDR2 YSYEKL. The CDR3 sequence is 18 residues long. The CDR3 protein is CASGQIPGLAGGLNEQFF. CDR3 in DNA: TGCGCCAGCGGCCAAATTCCGGGACTAGCGGGAGGACTCAATGAGCAGTTCTTC.

About this clone: The same CDR3 arises from other DNA sequences in this sample as well. The rearrangement joins TRBV3-1 (or the pseudogene TRBV3-2) to TRBJ1-2; D is uncertain. The germline V gene encodes CDR1 LGHDT and CDR2 YNNKEL (reference sequence). CDR3 length: 13 residues. The V end lost 3 bases, the J end lost 4 bases, and 9 bases lay between the germline ends. CDR3: CASSQGRAYGYTF. CDR3 coding DNA: TGTGCCAGCAGCCAGGGCCGCGCCTATGGCTACACCTTC.

The V and J genes are TRBV10-2 and TRBJ2-7; a possible D gene is TRBD1 (5 bases). The V gene lost 9 bases and the J gene lost 2 bases, with 8 bases spanning the gap. From germline, CDR1 is WSHSY and CDR2 SAAADI. The CDR3 has 11 amino acids. The CDR3 loop reads CASRTTYEQYF. As DNA, the CDR3 is TGCGCCAGTCGGACAACCTACGAGCAGTACTTC.

The V call is TRBV6-5, the J call TRBJ1-5, with TRBD1 as a possible D gene (6 bases). The CDR3 has 15 residues. V lost 5 bases and J lost 7, with 18 bases in between. Germline lookup yields CDR1 MNHEY and CDR2 SVGAGI. The CDR3: CASSPLGGPSQPQHF. For the CDR3, the DNA is TGTGCCAGCAGTCCCCTGGGGGGGCCCTCACAGCCCCAGCATTTT.

The chain employs TRBV24-1 and TRBJ2-1; 8 nucleotides match TRBD1. The CDR3 is 14 amino acids. CDR1 and CDR2 (germline): KGHDR, SFDVKD. With V trimmed by 9 bases and J by 9 bases, 12 bases remained unmatched. CDR3 region: CATGWPGGFGEQFF. DNA for the CDR3: TGTGCCACCGGCTGGCCAGGGGGCTTCGGTGAGCAGTTCTTC.

This clone was counted only a few times. The J gene is TRBJ2-4, the V gene TRBV20-1, with TRBD1 as a possible D gene (6 bases). CDR1 and CDR2 (germline): DFQATT, SNEGSKA (reference sequence). This CDR3 spans 15 amino acids. V lost 3 bases and J 5 bases, leaving 17 bases between the germline ends. This chain's CDR3 is CSASSTGHGENIQYF. CDR3 in DNA: TGCAGTGCTAGTTCGACAGGTCATGGAGAAAACATTCAGTACTTC.

The rearrangement links TRBV28 to TRBJ2-3, with TRBD2 matching over 7 bases. The CDR3 contains 15 residues. CDR1 is MDHEN, CDR2 SYDVKM, per germline. Trimming cost V 6 bases and J 0 bases; bases outside gene matches: 6. The CDR3 spells CASSSKRGSTDTQYF. As DNA, the CDR3 is TGTGCCAGCAGCTCCAAGCGGGGAAGCACAGATACGCAGTATTTT.

Only one count was recorded for this clone. The chain recombines TRBV30 with TRBJ2-6, with D perhaps matching TRBD2 (6 bases). This CDR3 contains 16 residues. The germline V gene encodes CDR1 GTSNPN and CDR2 SVGIG (reference sequence). V lost 4 bases and J 1 base, leaving 14 bases between the germline ends. The CDR3 bases are TGTGCCTGGACCAGATTACGGGGGTCTGGGGCCAACGTCCTGACTTTC. As protein: CAWTRLRGSGANVLTF.

J is TRBJ2-7 and V is TRBV6-2 or TRBV6-3; 7 bases match TRBD1. The CDR3 is made up of 15 amino acids. After removal of 6 bases from V and 3 bases from J, the junction contained 11 bases not matched to a gene. Germline values: CDR1 MNHEY, CDR2 SVGEGT. CDR3 loop: CASSLKDRVNYEQYF. CDR3 coding DNA: TGTGCCAGCAGCCTGAAAGACAGGGTTAACTACGAGCAGTACTTC.

This clone was seen only a few times. The gene calls are TRBV7-8 and TRBJ1-5; unclear D gene. CDR1 and CDR2 from the germline V gene are SGHVS and FQNEAQ. The length of the CDR3 is 13 residues. V was pared by 5 bases and J by 9 bases, with 14 bases between. The CDR3 coding sequence is TGTGCCAGCAGCGTCCAGGTGCTGGGGCCCCAGCATTTT. This sequence encodes CASSVQVLGPQHF.

The chain combines TRBV5-1 with TRBJ2-7, with 9 bases aligning to TRBD1. V shed 4 bases, J shed 5 bases, and the junction held 7 bases outside the gene matches. The germline gives CDR1 SGHRS, CDR2 YFSETQ. CDR3 length: 14 amino acids. CDR3 DNA: TGCGCCAGCAGCACCGGGACAGGGCTCCACGAGCAGTACTTC. It translates to CASSTGTGLHEQYF.